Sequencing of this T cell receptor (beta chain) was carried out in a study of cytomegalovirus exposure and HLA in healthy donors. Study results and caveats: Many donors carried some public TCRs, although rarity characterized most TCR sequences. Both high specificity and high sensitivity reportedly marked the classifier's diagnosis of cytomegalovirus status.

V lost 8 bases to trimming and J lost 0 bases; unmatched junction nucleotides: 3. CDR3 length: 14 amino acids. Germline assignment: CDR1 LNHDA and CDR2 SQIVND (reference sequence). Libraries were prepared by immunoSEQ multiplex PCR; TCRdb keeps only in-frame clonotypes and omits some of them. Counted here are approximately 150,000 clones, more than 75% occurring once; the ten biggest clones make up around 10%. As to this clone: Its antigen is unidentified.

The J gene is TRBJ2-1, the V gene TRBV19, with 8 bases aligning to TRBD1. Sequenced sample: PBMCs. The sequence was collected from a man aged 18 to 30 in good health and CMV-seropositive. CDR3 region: CASAGQASYNEQFF. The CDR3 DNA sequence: TGTGCCAGTGCGGGACAGGCCTCCTACAATGAGCAGTTCTTC.